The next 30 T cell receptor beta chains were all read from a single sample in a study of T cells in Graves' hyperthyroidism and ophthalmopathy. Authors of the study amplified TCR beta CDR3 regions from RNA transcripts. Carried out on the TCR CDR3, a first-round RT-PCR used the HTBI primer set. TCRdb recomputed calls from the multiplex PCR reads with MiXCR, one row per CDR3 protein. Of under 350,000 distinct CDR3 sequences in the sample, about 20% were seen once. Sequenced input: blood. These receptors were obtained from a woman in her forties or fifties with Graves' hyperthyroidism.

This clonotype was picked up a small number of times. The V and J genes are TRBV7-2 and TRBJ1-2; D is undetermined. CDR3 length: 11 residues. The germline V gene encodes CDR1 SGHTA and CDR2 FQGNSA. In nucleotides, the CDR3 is TGTACAAACGGACGTTCCTCTGGCTACACCTTC. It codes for CTNGRSSGYTF.

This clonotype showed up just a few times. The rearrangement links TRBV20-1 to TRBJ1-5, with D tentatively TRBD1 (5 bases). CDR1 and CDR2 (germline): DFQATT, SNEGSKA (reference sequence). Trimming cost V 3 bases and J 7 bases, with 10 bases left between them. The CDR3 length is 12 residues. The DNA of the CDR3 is TGCAGTGCTAGCGCGGCAGGGCAGCCCCAGCATTTT. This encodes CSASAAGQPQHF.

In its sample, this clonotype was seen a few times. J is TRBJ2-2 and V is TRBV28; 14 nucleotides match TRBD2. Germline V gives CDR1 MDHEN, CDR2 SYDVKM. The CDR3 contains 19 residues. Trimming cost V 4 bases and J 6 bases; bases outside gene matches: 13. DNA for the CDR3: TGTGCCAGCAGTTCGCCGGGACTAGCGGGAGACAATTTCGCCGGGGAGCTGTTTTTT. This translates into CASSSPGLAGDNFAGELFF.

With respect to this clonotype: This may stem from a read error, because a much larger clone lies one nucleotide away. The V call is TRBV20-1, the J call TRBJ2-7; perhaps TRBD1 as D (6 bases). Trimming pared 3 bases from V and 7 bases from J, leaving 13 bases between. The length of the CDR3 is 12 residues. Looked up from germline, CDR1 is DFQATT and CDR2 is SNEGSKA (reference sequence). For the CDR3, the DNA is TGCAGTGCTAGTTACAGGGTCCATGAGCAGTACTTC. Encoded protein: CSASYRVHEQYF.

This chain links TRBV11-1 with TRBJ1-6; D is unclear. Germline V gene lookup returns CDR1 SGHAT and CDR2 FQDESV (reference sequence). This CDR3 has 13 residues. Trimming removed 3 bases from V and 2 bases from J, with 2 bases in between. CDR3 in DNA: TGTGCCAGCAGCTTTGCCTATAATTCACCCCTCCACTTT. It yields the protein CASSFAYNSPLHF.

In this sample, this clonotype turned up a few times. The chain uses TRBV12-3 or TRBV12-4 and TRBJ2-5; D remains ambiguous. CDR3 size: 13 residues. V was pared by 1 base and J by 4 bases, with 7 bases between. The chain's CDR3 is CASSLGNPETQYF. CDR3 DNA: TGTGCCAGCAGTTTAGGGAATCCAGAGACCCAGTACTTC.

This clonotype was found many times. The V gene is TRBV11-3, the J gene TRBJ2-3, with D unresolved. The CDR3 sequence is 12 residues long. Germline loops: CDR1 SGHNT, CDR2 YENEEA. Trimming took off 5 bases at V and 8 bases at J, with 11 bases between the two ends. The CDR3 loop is CASSESSTTQYF. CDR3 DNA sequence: TGTGCCAGCAGCGAAAGCTCAACTACGCAGTATTTT.

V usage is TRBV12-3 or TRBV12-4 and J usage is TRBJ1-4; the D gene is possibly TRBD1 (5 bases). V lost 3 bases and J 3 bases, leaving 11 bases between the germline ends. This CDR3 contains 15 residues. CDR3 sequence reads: CASSLLGTANEKLFF. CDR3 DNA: TGTGCCAGCAGTTTGTTGGGGACGGCTAATGAAAAACTGTTTTTT.

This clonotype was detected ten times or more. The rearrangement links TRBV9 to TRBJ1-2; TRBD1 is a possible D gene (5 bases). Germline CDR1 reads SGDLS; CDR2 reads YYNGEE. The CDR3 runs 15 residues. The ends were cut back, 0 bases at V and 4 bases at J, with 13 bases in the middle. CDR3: CASSVDMGRTYGYTF. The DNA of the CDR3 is TGTGCCAGCAGCGTAGATATGGGACGGACCTATGGCTACACCTTC.

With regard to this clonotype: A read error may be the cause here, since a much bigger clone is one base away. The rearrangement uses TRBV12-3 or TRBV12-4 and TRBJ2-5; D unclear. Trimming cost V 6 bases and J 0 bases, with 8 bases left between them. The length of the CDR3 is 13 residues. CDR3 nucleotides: TGTGCCAGCAGGGCACTGTACCAAGAGACCCAGTACTTC. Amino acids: CASRALYQETQYF.

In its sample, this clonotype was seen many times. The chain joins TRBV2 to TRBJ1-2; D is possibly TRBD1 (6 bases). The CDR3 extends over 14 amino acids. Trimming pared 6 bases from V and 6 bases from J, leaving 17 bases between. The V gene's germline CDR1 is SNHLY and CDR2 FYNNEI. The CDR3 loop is CASRRPGQSDGYTF. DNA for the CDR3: TGTGCCAGCAGACGACCTGGACAGAGTGATGGCTACACCTTC.

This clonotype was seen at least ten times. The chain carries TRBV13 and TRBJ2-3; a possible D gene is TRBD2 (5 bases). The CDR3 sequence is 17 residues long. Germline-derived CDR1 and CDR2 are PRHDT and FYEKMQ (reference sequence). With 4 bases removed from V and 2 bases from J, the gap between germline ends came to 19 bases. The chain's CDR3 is CASSSRYWQTNTDTQYF. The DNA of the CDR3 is TGTGCCAGCAGCTCGCGGTATTGGCAGACTAACACAGATACGCAGTATTTT.

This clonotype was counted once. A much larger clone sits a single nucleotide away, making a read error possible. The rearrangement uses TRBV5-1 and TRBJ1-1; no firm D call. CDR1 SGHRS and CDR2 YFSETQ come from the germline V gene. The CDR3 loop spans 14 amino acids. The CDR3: CASGFWDLNTEAFF. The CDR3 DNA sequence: TGCGCCAGCGGCTTTTGGGATCTGAACACTGAAGCTTTCTTT.

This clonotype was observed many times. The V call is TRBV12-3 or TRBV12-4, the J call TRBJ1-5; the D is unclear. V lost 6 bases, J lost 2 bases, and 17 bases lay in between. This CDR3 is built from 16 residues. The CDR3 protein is CASSLGRPSGNQPQHF. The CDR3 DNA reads TGTGCCAGCAGCCTCGGACGGCCCTCGGGCAATCAGCCCCAGCATTTT.

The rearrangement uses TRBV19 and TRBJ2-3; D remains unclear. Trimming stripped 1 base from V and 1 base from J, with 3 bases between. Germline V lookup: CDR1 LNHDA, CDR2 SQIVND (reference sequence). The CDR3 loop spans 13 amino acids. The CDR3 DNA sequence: TGTGCCAGTAGTATAGTGGGCACAGATACGCAGTATTTT. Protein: CASSIVGTDTQYF.

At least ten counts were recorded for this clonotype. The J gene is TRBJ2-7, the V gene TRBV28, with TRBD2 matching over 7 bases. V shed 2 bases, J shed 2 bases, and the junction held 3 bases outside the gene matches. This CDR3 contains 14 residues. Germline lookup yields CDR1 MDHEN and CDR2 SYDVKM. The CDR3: CASSLPGGPYEQYF. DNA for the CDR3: TGTGCCAGCAGTTTACCGGGAGGACCCTACGAGCAGTACTTC.

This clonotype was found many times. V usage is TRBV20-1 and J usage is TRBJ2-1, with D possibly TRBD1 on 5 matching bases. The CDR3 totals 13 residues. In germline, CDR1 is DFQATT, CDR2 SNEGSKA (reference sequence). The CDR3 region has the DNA TGCAGCGCTCCGCGGCAGGGCTACAATGAGCAGTTCTTC. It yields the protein CSAPRQGYNEQFF.

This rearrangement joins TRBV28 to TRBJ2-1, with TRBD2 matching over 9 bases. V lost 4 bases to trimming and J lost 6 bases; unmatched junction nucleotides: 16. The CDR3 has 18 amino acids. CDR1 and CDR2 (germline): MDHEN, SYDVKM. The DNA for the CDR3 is TGTGCCAGCAGTTCCCTCGCGGCTAGCGGGACTGCGGGCAATGAGCAGTTCTTC. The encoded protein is CASSSLAASGTAGNEQFF. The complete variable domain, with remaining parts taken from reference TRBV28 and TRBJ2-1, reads DVKVTQSSRYLVKRTGEKVFLECVQDMDHENMFWYRQDPGLGLRLIYFSYDVKMKEKGDIPEGYSVSREKKERFSLILESASTNQTSMYLCASSSLAASGTAGNEQFFGPGTRLTVL.

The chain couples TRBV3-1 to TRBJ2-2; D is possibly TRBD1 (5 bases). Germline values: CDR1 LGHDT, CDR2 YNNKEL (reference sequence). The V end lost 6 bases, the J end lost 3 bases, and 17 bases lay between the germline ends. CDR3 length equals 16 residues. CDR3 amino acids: CASSDEGAGYTGELFF. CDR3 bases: TGTGCCAGCAGTGACGAAGGGGCCGGGTACACCGGGGAGCTGTTTTTT.

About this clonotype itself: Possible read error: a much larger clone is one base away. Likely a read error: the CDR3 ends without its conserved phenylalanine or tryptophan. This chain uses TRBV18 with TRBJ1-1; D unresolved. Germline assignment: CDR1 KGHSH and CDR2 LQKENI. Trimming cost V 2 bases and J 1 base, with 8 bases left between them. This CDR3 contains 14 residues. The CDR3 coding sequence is TGTGCCAGCTCACCAGGTGACGGGAACACTGAAGCTTTCTCT. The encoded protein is CASSPGDGNTEAFS.

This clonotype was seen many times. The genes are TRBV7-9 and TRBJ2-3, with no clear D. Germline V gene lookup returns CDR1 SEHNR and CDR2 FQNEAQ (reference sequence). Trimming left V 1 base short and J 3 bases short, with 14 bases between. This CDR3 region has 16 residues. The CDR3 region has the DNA TGTGCCAGCAGCTTAGTACGGGCCGGAGTAACAGATACGCAGTATTTT. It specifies CASSLVRAGVTDTQYF.

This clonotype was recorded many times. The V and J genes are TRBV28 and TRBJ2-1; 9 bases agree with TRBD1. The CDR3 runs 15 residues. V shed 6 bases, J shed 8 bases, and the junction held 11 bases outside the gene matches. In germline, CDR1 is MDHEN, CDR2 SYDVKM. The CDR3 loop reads CASSRTGVVNDEQFF. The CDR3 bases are TGTGCCAGCAGCAGGACAGGGGTAGTTAATGATGAGCAGTTCTTC.

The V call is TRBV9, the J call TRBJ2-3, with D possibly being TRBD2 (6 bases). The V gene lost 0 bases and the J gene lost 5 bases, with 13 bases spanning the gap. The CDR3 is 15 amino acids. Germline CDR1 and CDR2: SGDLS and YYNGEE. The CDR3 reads CASSVEDGSGDTQYF. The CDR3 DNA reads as TGTGCCAGCAGCGTAGAAGACGGGAGCGGAGATACGCAGTATTTT.

For the CDR3, the DNA is TGCAGTGCGGTCCCGGACAGAACTAACTATGGCTACACCTTC. Its translation is CSAVPDRTNYGYTF. The chain combines TRBV20-1 with TRBJ1-2; D possibly corresponds to TRBD1 (6 bases). Trimming stripped 6 bases from V and 0 bases from J, with 14 bases between. This CDR3 has 14 amino acids. Looked up from germline, CDR1 is DFQATT and CDR2 is SNEGSKA (reference sequence).

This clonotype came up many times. CDR3 amino acids: CASSYWGSSYNEQFF. Here the CDR3 DNA reads TGCGCCAGCAGCTACTGGGGGAGCTCCTACAATGAGCAGTTCTTC. This chain joins TRBV5-1 and TRBJ2-1, with D possibly called TRBD1 or TRBD2 (5 bases each). This CDR3 region has 15 residues. V was cut by 3 bases and J by 0 bases, with 10 bases left in between. CDR1 and CDR2 from the germline V gene are SGHRS and YFSETQ.

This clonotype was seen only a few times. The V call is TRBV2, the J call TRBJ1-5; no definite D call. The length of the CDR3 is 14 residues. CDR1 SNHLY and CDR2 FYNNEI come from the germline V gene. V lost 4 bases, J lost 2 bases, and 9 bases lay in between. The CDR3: CASSVFGGNQPQHF. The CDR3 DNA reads TGTGCCAGCAGTGTCTTTGGAGGCAATCAGCCCCAGCATTTT. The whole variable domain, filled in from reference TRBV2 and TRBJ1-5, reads EPEVTQTPSHQVTQMGQEVILRCVPISNHLYFYWYRQILGQKVEFLVSFYNNEISEKSEIFDDQFSVERPDGSNFTLKIRSTKLEDSAMYFCASSVFGGNQPQHFGDGTRLSIL.

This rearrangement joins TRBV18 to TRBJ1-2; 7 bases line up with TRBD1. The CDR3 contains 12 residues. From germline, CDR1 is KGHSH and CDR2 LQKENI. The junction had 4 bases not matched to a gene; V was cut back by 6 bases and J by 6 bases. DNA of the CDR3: TGTGCCAGCTCTTCCACAGGGGATGGCTACACCTTC. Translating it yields CASSSTGDGYTF.

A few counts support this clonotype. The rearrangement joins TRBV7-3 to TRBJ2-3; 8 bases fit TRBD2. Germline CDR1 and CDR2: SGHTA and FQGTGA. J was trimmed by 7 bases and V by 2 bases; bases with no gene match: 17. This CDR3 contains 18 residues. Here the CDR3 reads CASSLSQPTSGFMNTQYF. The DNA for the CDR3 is TGTGCCAGCAGCTTATCGCAGCCTACTAGCGGATTTATGAATACGCAGTATTTT. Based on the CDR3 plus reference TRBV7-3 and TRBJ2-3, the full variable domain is GAGVSQTPSNKVTEKGKYVELRCDPISGHTALYWYRQSLGQGPEFLIYFQGTGAADDSGLPNDRFFAVRPEGSVSTLKIQRTERGDSAVYLCASSLSQPTSGFMNTQYFGPGTRLTVL.

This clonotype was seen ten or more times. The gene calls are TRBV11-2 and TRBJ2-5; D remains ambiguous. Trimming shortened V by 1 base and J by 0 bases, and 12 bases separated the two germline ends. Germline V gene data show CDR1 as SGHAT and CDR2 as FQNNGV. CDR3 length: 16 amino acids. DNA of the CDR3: TGTGCCAGCAGCTTAGCGTCAGAACCGTACCAAGAGACCCAGTACTTC. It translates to CASSLASEPYQETQYF. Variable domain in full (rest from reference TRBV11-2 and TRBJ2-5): EAGVAQSPRYKIIEKRQSVAFWCNPISGHATLYWYQQILGQGPKLLIQFQNNGVVDDSQLPKDRFSAERLKGVDSTLKIQPAKLEDSAVYLCASSLASEPYQETQYFGPGTRLLVL.

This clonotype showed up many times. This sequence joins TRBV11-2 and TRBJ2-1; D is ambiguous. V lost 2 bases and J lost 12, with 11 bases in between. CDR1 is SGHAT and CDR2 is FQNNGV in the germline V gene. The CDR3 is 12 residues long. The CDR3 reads CASSLNGIGQFF. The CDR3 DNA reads TGTGCCAGCAGCTTAAATGGGATTGGGCAGTTCTTC.